This T cell receptor (beta chain) was sequenced for a study of blood T cells in healthy people across ages. All donors came from Russia, were Caucasian and healthy, and spanned ages roughly 6 to 95. Turning to this clonotype: The antigen is unknown.

Germline CDR1 is MNHEY and CDR2 is SMNVEV (reference sequence). The germline V and J ends were trimmed by 6 bases and 11 bases, with 13 bases remaining between them. The CDR3 sequence is 11 residues long. General study results and limits: Naive and antigen-experienced cells could not be conclusively compared, given unsorted PBMCs.

Next came a second PCR, run for roughly 7 to 12 cycles, which used a sample-barcoded 5' primer along with a J-beta primer mix. TCRdb re-analysed the 5' RACE reads in MiXCR, keeping a single row per CDR3 protein. The table lists about 800,000 distinct CDR3 sequences, roughly 64% of them singletons. The sequence was obtained from a man under 40 in good health. The source material was blood. V is TRBV27 and J is TRBJ2-5, with a weak D call TRBD2 (6 bases). The chain's CDR3 is CASRAGNEQYF. CDR3 DNA sequence: TGTGCCAGCAGGGCGGGGAATGAGCAGTACTTC.